The T cell receptor beta chain described here comes from a study of blood T cell repertoires in COVID-19. At the level of the study: Sites in the United States, Italy and Spain provided acute and convalescent COVID-19 samples. PBMCs, B-cell-depleted T cells, or T cells provided the cDNA or gDNA that made up the material.

Original handling: By means of reference gene primer amplification, nucleated cell counts were estimated. Profiling relied on immunoSEQ multiplex PCR, and the TCRdb table lists in-frame clones only, not all of them. V and J calls and clone size are as listed in that table; D and trimming were resolved from the DNA. The sample consists of under 200,000 clones, 87% of them appearing once. The germline gives CDR1 SNHLY, CDR2 FYNNEI. This CDR3 is built from 15 residues. Trimming took 2 bases from V and 7 from J; bases not matched to a gene: 9. Seattle's enrolled individuals joined amid active infection and were then monitored longitudinally.

The V call is TRBV2, the J call TRBJ2-5, with 8 nucleotides matching TRBD1. Sequenced input: peripheral blood. The clonotype was recovered from a woman aged 70-85 years with COVID-19, enrolled during active disease. As DNA, the CDR3 is TGTGCCAGCAGTGAAAACAGGGGGGAGTATGCGACCCAGTACTTC. Translated, it gives CASSENRGEYATQYF. Full variable domain (remainder filled in from reference TRBV2 and TRBJ2-5): EPEVTQTPSHQVTQMGQEVILRCVPISNHLYFYWYRQILGQKVEFLVSFYNNEISEKSEIFDDQFSVERPDGSNFTLKIRSTKLEDSAMYFCASSENRGEYATQYFGPGTRLLVL.